Below, 2 T cell receptor beta chains from the same sample are listed, as sequenced in a study of T cell responses to AZD1222 COVID-19 vaccine. Measured with immunoSEQ multiplex PCR; TCRdb has only the in-frame clones, and not every one. This sample has some 120,000 clones, with roughly nine tenths found just once. The sequencing here drew on peripheral blood, taken on day 0 of AZD1222 vaccination. All receptors come from an adult in good health.

This chain links TRBV3-1 (or the pseudogene TRBV3-2) with TRBJ2-7; D tentatively fits TRBD1 or TRBD2 (5 bases each). Germline V gives CDR1 LGHDT, CDR2 YNNKEL (reference sequence). V lost 4 bases to trimming and J lost 5 bases, with 12 bases between them. The CDR3 has 13 residues. CDR3 in DNA: TGTGCCAGCAGCCTCCCCGGGGCCGACGAGCAGTACTTC. This sequence encodes CASSLPGADEQYF.

This clone was detected once. The chain carries TRBV10-3 and TRBJ2-1; 11 bases are a match to TRBD2. J lost 8 bases, V lost 4 bases, and 4 bases had no gene match. This CDR3 contains 14 residues. CDR1 and CDR2 (germline): ENHRY, SYGVKD. The CDR3 here is CAISGLAGRDEQFF. DNA of the CDR3: TGTGCCATCAGTGGACTAGCGGGGCGGGATGAGCAGTTCTTC.